This is a list of T cell receptor beta chains from one sample in a study of shared clonotypes between healthy human individuals. This table comes from immunoSEQ multiplex PCR, and its TCRdb copy is limited to in-frame clones, with some not included. The sample contains fewer than 3 million clones, 92% of which appear only once. The sample taken for sequencing was naive CD4+ T cells from PBMCs. These receptors all come from a man aged 18 to 29 in good health. Some clones in this sample may be carry-over from other donors' samples. The CDR3 runs from the conserved cysteine through the conserved F or W. The D gene is left open where the match is weak. The listing skips clone size in some rows; elsewhere it reads once, few, many or a size class.

CDR3 DNA: TGTGCCAGCAGTGAAGTTCACAGAAGAGACGAGCAGTACTTC
CDR3 protein: CASSEVHRRDEQYF
V gene: TRBV2
J gene: TRBJ2-7
D gene: .
clone size: .

CDR3 DNA: TGTGCCAGCAGCCAAGCCAGGAGCTCCTACGAGCAGTACTTC
CDR3 protein: CASSQARSSYEQYF
V gene: TRBV7-2
J gene: TRBJ2-7
D gene: .
clone size: .

CDR3 DNA: TGTGCCAGCAGTTACGGGGGTGAAGCTTTCTTT
CDR3 protein: CASSYGGEAFF
V gene: TRBV6-5
J gene: TRBJ1-1
D gene: .
clone size: .

CDR3 DNA: TGTGCCAGCAGCCAAACTAGGGACTACAATGAGCAGTTCTTC
CDR3 protein: CASSQTRDYNEQFF
V gene: TRBV11-2
J gene: TRBJ2-1
D gene: .
clone size: .

CDR3 DNA: TGTGCCAGCAGTACAACAGGGGAAGGCTACACCTTC
CDR3 protein: CASSTTGEGYTF
V gene: TRBV6-6
J gene: TRBJ1-2
D gene: TRBD1
clone size: .

CDR3 DNA: TGCGCCAGCAGCCAAGGGGGACTAGCGGGAGTGGAGAATGAGCAGTTCTTC
CDR3 protein: CASSQGGLAGVENEQFF
V gene: TRBV4-3
J gene: TRBJ2-1
D gene: TRBD2
clone size: .

CDR3 DNA: TGTGCCATCAGTGAAGAGGGTGGCTATGGCTACACCTTC
CDR3 protein: CAISEEGGYGYTF
V gene: TRBV10-3
J gene: TRBJ1-2
D gene: .
clone size: few

CDR3 DNA: TGTGCCAGCAGCCCATGGGTGGGGGCAGCTTCAGGGAACACTGAAGCTTTCTTT
CDR3 protein: CASSPWVGAASGNTEAFF
V gene: TRBV9
J gene: TRBJ1-1
D gene: .
clone size: .

CDR3 DNA: TGTGCCAGCAGCGAAAGCTCTGGAAACACCATATATTTT
CDR3 protein: CASSESSGNTIYF
V gene: TRBV9
J gene: TRBJ1-3
D gene: .
clone size: few

CDR3 DNA: TGCAGCGCAGTACCTTTCGGCCACAGCTCCTACGAGCAGTACTTC
CDR3 protein: CSAVPFGHSSYEQYF
V gene: TRBV29-1
J gene: TRBJ2-7
D gene: .
clone size: .

CDR3 DNA: TGTGCCAGCAGTGAATACCAGGACGATTCAATTTATGGCTACACCTTC
CDR3 protein: CASSEYQDDSIYGYTF
V gene: TRBV25-1
J gene: TRBJ1-2
D gene: .
clone size: .

CDR3 DNA: TGTGCCAGCAGTTTTTACAGGGGCCGAAATGAAAAACTGTTTTTT
CDR3 protein: CASSFYRGRNEKLFF
V gene: TRBV28
J gene: TRBJ1-4
D gene: TRBD1
clone size: .

CDR3 DNA: TGTGCCAGCAGCCTAGGACAGGGCAGCTACGAGCAGTACTTC
CDR3 protein: CASSLGQGSYEQYF
V gene: TRBV2
J gene: TRBJ2-7
D gene: TRBD1
clone size: .

CDR3 DNA: TGCGCCAGCAGCTCCCTAGAGGCGCTTTCTGGAAACACCATATATTTT
CDR3 protein: CASSSLEALSGNTIYF
V gene: TRBV5-1
J gene: TRBJ1-3
D gene: .
clone size: .

CDR3 DNA: TGTGCCAGCAGGGACCCTAGCGGGAGTCTCGATGAGCAGTTCTTC
CDR3 protein: CASRDPSGSLDEQFF
V gene: TRBV5-4
J gene: TRBJ2-1
D gene: TRBD2
clone size: once

CDR3 DNA: TGTGCCAGCAGCTTAGGGCGGACGGTTACCGGGGAGCTGTTTTTT
CDR3 protein: CASSLGRTVTGELFF
V gene: TRBV7-2
J gene: TRBJ2-2
D gene: .
clone size: .

CDR3 DNA: TGCGCCAGCAGCTTGCAGGGTATTGGTAATGAAAAACTGTTTTTT
CDR3 protein: CASSLQGIGNEKLFF
V gene: TRBV5-1
J gene: TRBJ1-4
D gene: .
clone size: .

CDR3 DNA: TGTGCCAGCAGGACAGCCGGGAGCTCCTACGAGCAGTACTTC
CDR3 protein: CASRTAGSSYEQYF
V gene: TRBV6-6
J gene: TRBJ2-7
D gene: .
clone size: .

CDR3 DNA: TGTGCCAGCAGTAGCGGGTTTCTTGGCTACACCTTC
CDR3 protein: CASSSGFLGYTF
V gene: TRBV28
J gene: TRBJ1-2
D gene: .
clone size: .

CDR3 DNA: TGTGCCAGCAGCTTGTTTGCAGGTCTTAATGAAAAACTGTTTTTT
CDR3 protein: CASSLFAGLNEKLFF
V gene: TRBV5-4
J gene: TRBJ1-4
D gene: .
clone size: .

CDR3 DNA: TGCGCCAGCAGCCTCGGGGTCCCCGGGGAGCTGTTTTTT
CDR3 protein: CASSLGVPGELFF
V gene: TRBV4-1
J gene: TRBJ2-2
D gene: .
clone size: .

CDR3 DNA: TGTGCCAGCAGTTCCCCCTTAGCGGGAGTAGGTGAGCAGTACTTC
CDR3 protein: CASSSPLAGVGEQYF
V gene: TRBV28
J gene: TRBJ2-7
D gene: TRBD2
clone size: once

CDR3 DNA: TGCGCCAGCAGCTTGGCAGGGAGGTCGGGCTACACCTTC
CDR3 protein: CASSLAGRSGYTF
V gene: TRBV5-1
J gene: TRBJ1-2
D gene: .
clone size: .